The rows below give T cell receptor beta chains drawn from one sample of a study of T cell responses to AZD1222 COVID-19 vaccine. Clones were sequenced by immunoSEQ multiplex PCR, and TCRdb holds only the in-frame ones, with some missing. The sample consists of 95,000 to 100,000 clones, over 75% of them appearing once. The specimen was peripheral blood, collected 28 days after the second AZD1222 dose. The receptors stem from an adult who received the AZD1222 COVID-19 vaccine. Each CDR3 is given with its conserved first and last residue. Fields, in order: V gene, J gene, clone size, D gene, CDR3 protein, CDR3 DNA. A D gene is named only where the DNA matches it firmly. Clone size is given for some rows only: seen once, a few or many times, or a class if the clone is expanded.

V: TRBV29-1
J: TRBJ1-5
size: -
D: -
CDR3: CSVDSQGTQHF
DNA: TGCAGCGTCGATTCCCAGGGGACCCAGCATTTT

V: TRBV7-2
J: TRBJ1-6
size: -
D: -
CDR3: CASSLMGTSPLHF
DNA: TGTGCCAGCAGCTTAATGGGTACTTCACCCCTCCACTTT

V: TRBV12-2
J: TRBJ1-6
size: -
D: -
CDR3: CASRYRDNSPLHF
DNA: TGTGCAAGTCGCTACAGGGATAATTCACCCCTCCACTTT

V: TRBV30
J: TRBJ1-2
size: -
D: TRBD1
CDR3: CAWSRDRATYPNYGYTF
DNA: TGTGCCTGGAGCAGAGACAGGGCTACATACCCTAACTATGGCTACACCTTC

V: TRBV6-1
J: TRBJ1-2
size: once
D: -
CDR3: CASSENTYGYTF
DNA: TGTGCCAGCAGTGAGAACACCTATGGCTACACCTTC

V: TRBV18
J: TRBJ1-1
size: -
D: -
CDR3: CASSPKANTEAFF
DNA: TGTGCCAGCTCACCAAAGGCGAACACTGAAGCTTTCTTT

V: TRBV2
J: TRBJ2-1
size: -
D: TRBD2
CDR3: CASSELASGGDEQFF
DNA: TGTGCCAGCAGTGAATTGGCTAGCGGGGGCGATGAGCAGTTCTTC

V: TRBV11-2
J: TRBJ2-3
size: once
D: -
CDR3: CASSLAGTDTQYF
DNA: TGTGCCAGCAGCTTAGCTGGTACAGATACGCAGTATTTT

V: TRBV5-1
J: TRBJ2-3
size: -
D: -
CDR3: CASSSGPDTQYF
DNA: TGCGCCAGCAGCTCTGGGCCAGATACGCAGTATTTT

V: TRBV11-3
J: TRBJ2-7
size: once
D: -
CDR3: CASSLESGGYEQYF
DNA: TGTGCCAGCAGCTTAGAAAGCGGCGGCTACGAGCAGTACTTC

V: TRBV28
J: TRBJ1-6
size: -
D: -
CDR3: CASTGENSPLHF
DNA: TGTGCCAGCACGGGAGAAAATTCACCCCTCCACTTT

V: TRBV28
J: TRBJ1-3
size: -
D: TRBD1
CDR3: CASSPRDRPRSGNTIYF
DNA: TGTGCCAGCAGCCCAAGGGACAGGCCACGCTCTGGAAACACCATATATTTT

V: TRBV20-1
J: TRBJ2-1
size: -
D: -
CDR3: CSARADNEQFF
DNA: TGCAGTGCTAGAGCAGACAATGAGCAGTTCTTC

V: TRBV7-9
J: TRBJ1-2
size: -
D: -
CDR3: CASSPGPNYGYTF
DNA: TGTGCCAGCAGCCCGGGACCCAACTATGGCTACACCTTC

V: TRBV3-1/TRBV3-2
J: TRBJ2-7
size: -
D: -
CDR3: CASSQDHGSGYEQYF
DNA: TGTGCCAGCAGCCAAGATCACGGGAGCGGCTACGAGCAGTACTTC

V: TRBV9
J: TRBJ2-2
size: -
D: -
CDR3: CASSVVGGPNTGELFF
DNA: TGTGCCAGCAGCGTAGTCGGTGGGCCGAACACCGGGGAGCTGTTTTTT

V: TRBV4-3
J: TRBJ2-1
size: few
D: -
CDR3: CASSQEGYNNEQFF
DNA: TGCGCCAGCAGCCAAGAGGGGTATAACAATGAGCAGTTCTTC

V: TRBV19
J: TRBJ2-3
size: -
D: TRBD1
CDR3: CASSLTGSDTQYF
DNA: TGTGCCAGTAGCCTGACAGGGAGCGATACGCAGTATTTT

V: TRBV28
J: TRBJ2-7
size: once
D: -
CDR3: CASSHRVSGRGSYEQYF
DNA: TGTGCCAGCAGCCACCGGGTGTCTGGGCGGGGCTCCTACGAGCAGTACTTC

V: TRBV6-2/TRBV6-3
J: TRBJ2-3
size: -
D: -
CDR3: CASSYSAGDVRPFPTQYF
DNA: TGTGCCAGCAGTTACTCTGCCGGGGATGTGCGGCCGTTTCCTACGCAGTATTTT

V: TRBV6-4
J: TRBJ1-1
size: -
D: -
CDR3: CASSQGMDTEAFF
DNA: TGTGCCAGCAGCCAGGGGATGGACACTGAAGCTTTCTTT

V: TRBV5-1
J: TRBJ1-3
size: -
D: -
CDR3: CASSLRGSSGNTIYF
DNA: TGCGCCAGCAGCTTGAGGGGGAGCTCTGGAAACACCATATATTTT

V: TRBV6-2/TRBV6-3
J: TRBJ2-3
size: -
D: TRBD2
CDR3: CASSYGGGPTDTQYF
DNA: TGTGCCAGCAGTTACGGCGGGGGGCCCACAGATACGCAGTATTTT

V: TRBV27
J: TRBJ2-2
size: -
D: -
CDR3: CASSLARTGELFF
DNA: TGTGCCAGCAGTTTGGCCAGAACCGGGGAGCTGTTTTTT

V: TRBV9
J: TRBJ1-2
size: once
D: -
CDR3: CASSARQRRYGYTF
DNA: TGTGCCAGCAGCGCCAGACAGCGGCGGTATGGCTACACCTTC

V: TRBV6-5
J: TRBJ2-7
size: -
D: -
CDR3: CASSYSYSSYEQYF
DNA: TGTGCCAGCAGTTACTCTTACAGCTCCTACGAGCAGTACTTC

V: TRBV12-3/TRBV12-4
J: TRBJ2-2
size: -
D: -
CDR3: CASSRREGGELFF
DNA: TGTGCCAGCAGCCGCAGGGAAGGCGGGGAGCTGTTTTTT

V: TRBV19
J: TRBJ1-1
size: once
D: TRBD1
CDR3: CASSPRQGTAFF
DNA: TGTGCCAGTAGTCCCAGACAGGGAACGGCTTTCTTT